A single sample gave rise to the 8 T cell receptor beta chains below, sequenced in a study of control samples from healthy donors and cancer patients. TCRdb keeps only in-frame clones here, not all; method: immunoSEQ multiplex PCR. Among 95,000 to 150,000 clones listed, 87% were seen once. Sequencing input: blood. These receptors originate from a man in his forties in good health.

This clone was observed once. The chain uses TRBV7-2 and TRBJ1-1; D ambiguous. Deletions cut 0 bases from V and 6 bases from J, with 11 bases between. The CDR3 totals 14 residues. CDR1 and CDR2 (germline): SGHTA, FQGNSA. Written as DNA, the CDR3 is TGTGCCAGCAGCTTAGCGGTAAGGGCCCCTGAAGCTTTCTTT. This translates into CASSLAVRAPEAFF. The variable domain in full, with the rest retrieved from reference TRBV7-2 and TRBJ1-1, is GAGVSQSPSNKVTEKGKDVELRCDPISGHTALYWYRQSLGQGLEFLIYFQGNSAPDKSGLPSDRFSAERTGGSVSTLTIQRTQQEDSAVYLCASSLAVRAPEAFFGQGTRLTVV.

This chain uses TRBV7-8 with TRBJ2-5, with D uncertain. This CDR3 has 13 residues. With 1 base removed from V and 6 bases from J, the gap between germline ends came to 9 bases. CDR1 and CDR2 (germline): SGHVS, FQNEAQ. The CDR3 loop reads CASSLGAVKTQYF. In DNA, the CDR3 is TGTGCCAGCAGCTTAGGGGCAGTGAAGACCCAGTACTTC.

The chain couples TRBV5-5 to TRBJ2-7; 8 nucleotides match TRBD2. CDR3 length: 17 residues. The J segment lost 1 base and the V segment lost 0 bases, leaving 9 bases of the junction unmatched. Per the germline V gene, CDR1 is SGHKS and CDR2 is YYEKEE (reference sequence). CDR3 DNA: TGTGCCAGCAGCTTGGTAGCTAGCGGGTTTTTGTCCTACGAGCAGTACTTC. Translation: CASSLVASGFLSYEQYF.

This chain links TRBV5-4 with TRBJ2-1, with TRBD1 matching 7 bases. The CDR3 consists of 14 residues. The trim removed 4 bases at V and 3 bases at J, leaving 4 bases unmatched. Germline-derived CDR1 and CDR2 are SGHNT and YYREEE (reference sequence). CDR3 bases: TGTGCCAGCAGCCACAGGGGCGTCTACAATGAGCAGTTCTTC. Amino acid sequence: CASSHRGVYNEQFF. Full variable domain (missing parts from reference TRBV5-4 and TRBJ2-1): ETGVTQSPTHLIKTRGQQVTLRCSSQSGHNTVSWYQQALGQGPQFIFQYYREEENGRGNFPPRFSGLQFPNYSSELNVNALELDDSALYLCASSHRGVYNEQFFGPGTRLTVL.

This chain joins TRBV19 and TRBJ1-2, with TRBD1 matching 7 bases. From germline, CDR1 is LNHDA and CDR2 SQIVND (reference sequence). This CDR3 spans 13 amino acids. V shed 7 bases and J 4 bases; nucleotides not matched to a gene: 6. This CDR3 reads CASTGGSGYGYTF. The DNA of the CDR3 is TGTGCCAGTACAGGGGGGTCGGGCTATGGCTACACCTTC.

This chain links TRBV7-9 with TRBJ1-5; D possibly corresponds to TRBD1 (6 bases). V lost 5 bases and J lost 2, with 7 bases in between. The CDR3 spans 13 residues. Germline loops: CDR1 SEHNR, CDR2 FQNEAQ (reference sequence). For the CDR3, the DNA is TGTGCCAGCAGCCCAGGGGGCAATCAGCCCCAGCATTTT. Translation gives CASSPGGNQPQHF. Variable domain in full (rest from reference TRBV7-9 and TRBJ1-5): DTGVSQNPRHKITKRGQNVTFRCDPISEHNRLYWYRQTLGQGPEFLTYFQNEAQLEKSRLLSDRFSAERPKGSFSTLEIQRTEQGDSAMYLCASSPGGNQPQHFGDGTRLSIL.

In this sample, this clone turned up a few times. The V gene is TRBV7-2, the J gene TRBJ1-1; D not certain. Trimming pared 7 bases from V and 5 bases from J, leaving 17 bases between. CDR3 length: 14 residues. The germline V gene encodes CDR1 SGHTA and CDR2 FQGNSA. CDR3 region: CASIINAGGTEAFF. For the CDR3, the DNA is TGTGCCAGCATAATCAATGCCGGTGGGACTGAAGCTTTCTTT.

The chain couples TRBV10-1 to TRBJ2-2; D is undetermined. The V and J ends lost 4 bases and 2 bases respectively, with 11 bases between them. Germline loops: CDR1 WNHNN, CDR2 SYGVQD (reference sequence). The CDR3 loop spans 15 amino acids. CDR3 sequence: CASSVGRINTGELFF. Here the CDR3 DNA reads TGCGCCAGCAGTGTAGGCAGGATAAACACCGGGGAGCTGTTTTTT.